These 29 T cell receptor beta chains share one sample of origin, sequenced in a study of blood T cell repertoires in COVID-19. Method: immunoSEQ multiplex PCR; TCRdb's copy keeps in-frame clones and lacks some. Of 250,000 to 350,000 clones listed, about nine tenths were seen once; the top ten hold 2.2%. Sequences were obtained from peripheral blood. These receptors were obtained from a woman aged 50 to 60 who had recovered from COVID-19.

The chain recombines TRBV7-2 with TRBJ2-2, with a weak D call TRBD1 (6 bases). V lost 7 bases and J lost 4, with 13 bases in between. This CDR3 has 14 amino acids. CDR1 and CDR2 from the germline V gene are SGHTA and FQGNSA. The CDR3 is CASTLQQGTGELFF. The CDR3 coding sequence is TGTGCCAGCACCTTGCAACAGGGCACCGGGGAGCTGTTTTTT.

The DNA for the CDR3 is TGTGCCAGCTCACCACAGGGACAAGTCTACGAGCAGTACTTC. Translated: CASSPQGQVYEQYF. The chain combines TRBV18 with TRBJ2-7; D possibly corresponds to TRBD1 (6 bases). The germline gives CDR1 KGHSH, CDR2 LQKENI. Trimming removed 1 base from V and 3 bases from J, with 10 bases in between. The CDR3 length is 14 residues.

The chain links TRBV7-2 to TRBJ1-2; a possible D gene is TRBD1 (6 bases). Germline V gives CDR1 SGHTA, CDR2 FQGNSA. Trimming took 5 bases from V and 0 from J, leaving 10 bases between them. The CDR3 contains 14 residues. CDR3 residues: CASSLRQANYGYTF. The CDR3 DNA sequence: TGTGCCAGCAGCCTTCGACAGGCTAACTATGGCTACACCTTC.

The V gene is TRBV5-6, the J gene TRBJ2-3, with TRBD2 matching over 8 bases. The CDR3 is made up of 14 amino acids. V was pared by 7 bases and J by 4 bases, with 8 bases of the junction left unmatched. Germline assignment: CDR1 SGHDT and CDR2 YYEEEE. This chain's CDR3 is CASRALAAPDTQYF. DNA of the CDR3: TGTGCCAGCCGCGCACTAGCGGCCCCAGATACGCAGTATTTT.

The chain joins TRBV9 to TRBJ1-2; a weak D match, TRBD1 (5 bases). The CDR3 length is 13 residues. Trimming removed 0 bases from V and 8 bases from J, with 11 bases in between. Germline CDR1 reads SGDLS; CDR2 reads YYNGEE. CDR3 sequence reads: CASSVAGIEGYTF. DNA for the CDR3: TGTGCCAGCAGCGTAGCAGGGATTGAAGGCTACACCTTC. Based on the CDR3 plus reference TRBV9 and TRBJ1-2, the full variable domain is DSGVTQTPKHLITATGQRVTLRCSPRSGDLSVYWYQQSLDQGLQFLIQYYNGEERAKGNILERFSAQQFPDLHSELNLSSLELGDSALYFCASSVAGIEGYTFGSGTRLTVV.

V is TRBV3-1 (or the pseudogene TRBV3-2) and J is TRBJ2-2, with D possibly TRBD2 on 7 matching bases. Germline V gene data show CDR1 as LGHDT and CDR2 as YNNKEL (reference sequence). This CDR3 has 16 amino acids. The V and J ends lost 4 bases and 4 bases respectively, with 16 bases between them. The chain's CDR3 is CASSPGRGAGTGELFF. In DNA form, the CDR3 reads TGTGCCAGCAGCCCCGGTCGGGGGGCGGGCACCGGGGAGCTGTTTTTT.

The V gene is TRBV28, the J gene TRBJ1-5, with D hard to call. Germline-derived CDR1 and CDR2 are MDHEN and SYDVKM. This CDR3 spans 15 amino acids. V gave up 2 bases and J gave up 7 bases, with 15 bases separating them. CDR3 nucleotide sequence: TGTGCCAGCAGTTTAGATGTGGGAGCGGGGCAGCCCCAGCATTTT. Its protein is CASSLDVGAGQPQHF.

This clone was counted a single time. The chain combines TRBV20-1 with TRBJ2-7; no definite D call. CDR3 length equals 14 residues. Trimming removed 3 bases from V and 1 base from J, with 13 bases in between. Germline-derived CDR1 and CDR2 are DFQATT and SNEGSKA (reference sequence). CDR3 sequence reads: CSASRPGGSYEQYF. The DNA for the CDR3 is TGCAGTGCTAGTCGACCGGGTGGATCCTACGAGCAGTACTTC.

The rearrangement links TRBV7-6 to TRBJ1-1; TRBD1 matches at 7 bases. The CDR3 length is 15 residues. CDR1 is SGHVS, CDR2 FNYEAQ, per germline. Trimming at V came to 1 base and at J to 0 bases, leaving 2 bases not matched to a gene. The DNA of the CDR3 is TGTGCCAGCAGCTTAGGAGGGACAGTGAACACTGAAGCTTTCTTT. Protein product: CASSLGGTVNTEAFF.

V and J are TRBV14 and TRBJ1-2, with 7 positions matching TRBD1. The CDR3 sequence is 13 residues long. Trimming took 0 bases from V and 7 from J; bases not matched to a gene: 2. Germline CDR1 and CDR2: SGHDN and FVKESK. CDR3 residues: CASSQEQGSGYTF. As DNA, the CDR3 is TGTGCCAGCAGCCAAGAACAGGGGAGTGGCTACACCTTC.

The chain joins TRBV4-1 to TRBJ2-6; the match to TRBD2 covers 9 bases. Germline loops: CDR1 MGHRA, CDR2 YSYEKL. The V gene end was trimmed by 3 bases and the J gene end by 0 bases; junction bases not matched to a gene: 3. The CDR3 loop spans 17 amino acids. In DNA form, the CDR3 reads TGCGCCAGCAGCCAGAGCGGGAGGAGCTCTGGGGCCAACGTCCTGACTTTC. This translates into CASSQSGRSSGANVLTF.

The genes are TRBV7-6 and TRBJ2-7; tentative D call: TRBD2 (6 bases). This CDR3 spans 15 amino acids. Trimming took 0 bases from V and 4 from J, leaving 13 bases between them. Germline CDR1 and CDR2: SGHVS and FNYEAQ. The CDR3 nucleotides are TGTGCCAGCAGCTTAGCTTCCGGGAGTGGGTACGAGCAGTACTTC. Residues: CASSLASGSGYEQYF.

This chain joins TRBV29-1 and TRBJ2-3; a weak D match, TRBD1 (5 bases). The CDR3 is 13 amino acids. Germline V gene lookup returns CDR1 SQVTM and CDR2 ANQGSEA. Trimming cost V 6 bases and J 1 base, with 11 bases left between them. Here the CDR3 DNA reads TGCAGCGTCCCTGAAGGGGGCACAGATACGCAGTATTTT. It codes for CSVPEGGTDTQYF.

The gene calls are TRBV27 and TRBJ1-4; D may be TRBD1 (5 bases). The CDR3 sequence is 13 residues long. Germline V lookup: CDR1 MNHEY, CDR2 SMNVEV (reference sequence). The ends were cut back, 6 bases at V and 2 bases at J, with 7 bases in the middle. CDR3 residues: CASRRGTNEKLFF. CDR3 sequence (DNA): TGTGCCAGCAGGCGGGGGACTAATGAAAAACTGTTTTTT.

The gene calls are TRBV10-3 and TRBJ1-2, with TRBD1 as a possible D gene (5 bases). Germline values: CDR1 ENHRY, CDR2 SYGVKD. V lost 6 bases to trimming and J lost 0 bases, with 11 bases between them. The CDR3 is 14 residues long. CDR3 nucleotide sequence: TGTGCCATCAGGGAGACAGCCTCTAACTATGGCTACACCTTC. This gives the protein CAIRETASNYGYTF.

This chain uses TRBV7-9 with TRBJ1-2; 10 nucleotides line up with TRBD1. CDR1 is SEHNR, CDR2 FQNEAQ, per germline (reference sequence). CDR3 length: 16 residues. Losses at the gene ends were 3 bases for V and 5 bases for J; bases not matched to a gene: 9. CDR3 protein: CASSLAVGTGDYGYTF. DNA for the CDR3: TGTGCCAGCAGCTTGGCCGTCGGGACAGGGGATTATGGCTACACCTTC. The entire variable domain, with the rest obtained from reference TRBV7-9 and TRBJ1-2, is as follows: DTGVSQNPRHKITKRGQNVTFRCDPISEHNRLYWYRQTLGQGPEFLTYFQNEAQLEKSRLLSDRFSAERPKGSFSTLEIQRTEQGDSAMYLCASSLAVGTGDYGYTFGSGTRLTVV.

This clone was counted a few times. V and J are TRBV4-3 and TRBJ2-6, with a weak D call TRBD1 (6 bases). Trimming stripped 0 bases from V and 2 bases from J, with 17 bases between. The germline V gene has CDR1 LGHNA and CDR2 YSLEER. The CDR3 has 19 residues. The CDR3 sequence is CASSQDSDRLIAGANVLTF. CDR3 DNA sequence: TGCGCCAGCAGCCAAGATAGTGACAGGTTGATCGCTGGGGCCAACGTCCTGACTTTC.

The gene calls are TRBV10-3 and TRBJ1-3, with D maybe TRBD1 (5 bases). CDR3 size: 17 residues. V lost 3 bases, J lost 2 bases, and 17 bases lay in between. Germline V gene lookup returns CDR1 ENHRY and CDR2 SYGVKD. CDR3 sequence: CAISDGVRGRPGNTIYF. The DNA of the CDR3 is TGTGCCATCAGTGATGGGGTGCGGGGACGGCCTGGAAACACCATATATTTT.

This sequence joins TRBV18 and TRBJ1-1, with D unclear. Trimming removed 3 bases from V and 5 bases from J, with 13 bases in between. The germline CDR1 and CDR2 sequences are KGHSH and LQKENI. CDR3 length: 14 amino acids. CDR3 loop: CASSPSSRKTEAFF. The CDR3 region has the DNA TGTGCCAGCTCACCGTCGTCCAGGAAGACTGAAGCTTTCTTT.

This clone was recorded once. The V call is TRBV9, the J call TRBJ2-5; 15 nucleotides match TRBD2. This CDR3 is built from 18 residues. Germline values: CDR1 SGDLS, CDR2 YYNGEE. After removal of 3 bases from V and 5 bases from J, the junction contained 11 bases not matched to a gene. The CDR3 region is CASSDRTSGGAAEETQYF. In nucleotides, the CDR3 is TGTGCCAGCAGCGATAGGACTAGCGGGGGGGCCGCTGAGGAGACCCAGTACTTC.

Remarks on this clone: This CDR3 is also generated by other DNA sequences in the sample. V gene TRBV5-1 combines with J gene TRBJ1-2; 8 nucleotides match TRBD1. CDR3 length: 14 amino acids. Germline CDR1 SGHRS, CDR2 YFSETQ. V shed 0 bases, J shed 4 bases, and the junction held 2 bases outside the gene matches. Written as DNA, the CDR3 is TGCGCCAGCAGCTTGGAGCAGGGGGCCTATGGCTACACCTTC. It translates to CASSLEQGAYGYTF.

V and J are TRBV5-1 and TRBJ1-6, with D hard to call. V lost 0 bases and J lost 13, with 8 bases in between. The length of the CDR3 is 12 residues. Germline assignment: CDR1 SGHRS and CDR2 YFSETQ. CDR3 DNA: TGCGCCAGCAGCTTGGACGGAGGCCCCCTCCACTTT. It specifies CASSLDGGPLHF.

In its sample, this clone was seen a few times. The chain uses TRBV9 and TRBJ2-5; TRBD2 might be the D (5 bases). The CDR3 totals 15 residues. V was clipped by 2 bases and J by 1 base, with 12 bases between them. Germline CDR1 reads SGDLS; CDR2 reads YYNGEE. CDR3: CASSVATTIQETQYF. DNA for the CDR3: TGTGCCAGCAGCGTCGCGACTACCATCCAAGAGACCCAGTACTTC.

The chain carries TRBV5-6 and TRBJ1-2; 9 nucleotides line up with TRBD1. J lost 4 bases, V lost 0 bases, and 10 bases had no gene match. Germline V gene lookup returns CDR1 SGHDT and CDR2 YYEEEE. This CDR3 is 17 amino acids long. The CDR3 nucleotides read TGTGCCAGCAGCTTGGGGGGACAGGGCCCCCTAGGCTATGGCTACACCTTC. Translating it yields CASSLGGQGPLGYGYTF.

V gene TRBV30 combines with J gene TRBJ1-2; no clear D. The CDR3 is 18 amino acids. The germline V gene encodes CDR1 GTSNPN and CDR2 SVGIG (reference sequence). V was clipped by 4 bases and J by 6 bases, with 30 bases between them. The CDR3: CAWTPTRPALLRSHGYTF. As DNA, the CDR3 is TGTGCCTGGACCCCCACCCGGCCTGCCTTATTACGGAGTCATGGCTACACCTTC.

The chain employs TRBV6-2 or TRBV6-3 and TRBJ1-2, with no clear D. This CDR3 region has 11 residues. CDR1 is MNHEY and CDR2 is SVGEGT in the germline V gene. Deletions cut 4 bases from V and 10 bases from J, with 10 bases between. CDR3 sequence: CASSWRQLYTF. The CDR3 region has the DNA TGTGCCAGCAGTTGGCGGCAGCTCTACACCTTC.

The J gene is TRBJ1-4, the V gene TRBV9; a possible D gene is TRBD1 (5 bases). The germline V gene has CDR1 SGDLS and CDR2 YYNGEE. Trimming shortened V by 4 bases and J by 8 bases, and 15 bases separated the two germline ends. The CDR3 has 14 amino acids. CDR3 loop: CASSTPGKGEKLFF. The DNA for the CDR3 is TGTGCCAGCAGCACTCCAGGGAAAGGCGAAAAACTGTTTTTT. The full variable domain, its missing parts supplied by reference TRBV9 and TRBJ1-4, is DSGVTQTPKHLITATGQRVTLRCSPRSGDLSVYWYQQSLDQGLQFLIQYYNGEERAKGNILERFSAQQFPDLHSELNLSSLELGDSALYFCASSTPGKGEKLFFGSGTQLSVL.

This rearrangement joins TRBV2 to TRBJ2-7, with 16 nucleotides matching TRBD2. The germline V gene encodes CDR1 SNHLY and CDR2 FYNNEI. The CDR3 covers 16 residues. V was clipped by 5 bases and J by 5 bases; unmatched bases: 6. This CDR3 reads CASSFPGLAGGDEQYF. CDR3 DNA sequence: TGTGCCAGCAGTTTCCCGGGACTAGCGGGAGGGGACGAGCAGTACTTC.

The V call is TRBV6-5, the J call TRBJ1-2; a possible D gene is TRBD1 (5 bases). This CDR3 is 11 amino acids long. V lost 10 bases and J lost 4, with 10 bases in between. Germline assignment: CDR1 MNHEY and CDR2 SVGAGI. In nucleotides, the CDR3 is TGTGCCACCACAGGAACCTATGGCTACACCTTC. Its protein product is CATTGTYGYTF.